Sequencing of this TCR beta chain was carried out in a study of blood T cells in healthy people across ages (dated by TCRdb to between 2014 and 2017). Notes on the research overall: In model experiments, roughly one uniquely barcoded TCR beta cDNA molecule per two T cells was captured by template switching. The study measured age-related changes in TCR beta repertoire diversity using deep sequencing normalized with unique cDNA molecular identifiers. Four age groups were formed from the donors: young (average roughly 15 years), middle-aged (roughly 38), aged (around 68) and long-lived (82). To avoid experimental bias, donors of different ages were spread randomly across the sequencing lanes. Using the same blood draw, the study looked at two additional independent replicas of 1 million unique cDNA reads for two donors, one aged 18 to 30 and the other aged 80 or older. Results the study describes overall, beyond this receptor: Because donor CMV infection status was unknown, age-related changes in expanded clonotypes were potentially confounded. Compared with the aged group, the long-lived group had more naive CD4+ T cells, fewer expanded clones and increased TCR diversity, a pattern suggesting age selection. Total diversity estimates from one million sequenced T cells were considered lower bounds and underestimates. There was a strong correlation between observed TCR beta diversity and the percentage of naive T cells measured by flow cytometry. As age increased, observed TCR beta diversity per million T cells dropped in a roughly linear way, and a significant reduction was already evident by age 40. Bulk unsorted PBMC profiling prevented conclusive comparison of naive and antigen-experienced compartments.

The approximately 39 donors, aged 6 to 90 years, were systemically healthy Caucasian individuals from Russia. Each donor gave 8 to 10 milliliters of peripheral blood, drawn into EDTA-treated Vacutainer tubes. Ficoll-Paque density-gradient centrifugation was used to isolate PBMCs, with at least 6.5 million per sample. Trizol reagent was used to extract total RNA from PBMCs, with at least 6 micrograms per sample. The percentages of naive CD45RAhigh/CD27high T cells were determined by flow cytometry on a PBMC aliquot from every donor. Library preparation employed 5' RACE. The sequencer listed for this sample is Illumina HiSeq 2500. The second PCR ran for about 6 to 12 cycles and used a J-beta primer mix along with a sample-barcoded 5' primer. A unique molecular identifier was introduced onto each TCR beta cDNA molecule by a template-switch 5' adaptor carrying 12 random nucleotides. Each sample yielded at least 3 million CDR3-containing paired-end reads. All of the RNA was converted into first-strand cDNA using the Mint cDNA synthesis kit, with a TRBC-specific oligonucleotide serving as the primer. All cDNA was treated with uracil-DNA glycosylase and then went through a first 18-cycle PCR with the universal primers M1SS and BC2_uni_R. Per the source publication's procedure: Normalization of each sample was performed by random selection of 1 million high-quality reads, each carrying a distinct molecular identifier. Instead of being binned into consensus sequences, reads with shared molecular identifiers were discarded. MiTCR, with a Q25 quality threshold and the strictest error-elimination algorithm, was used for CDR3 identification, clonotype clustering and error correction. A nonparametric unseen species model with Euler transformation was used to estimate a lower bound on total TCR beta diversity. The public sequencing data were trimmed at Q25 with fastp and processed into clonotypes with MiXCR by TCRdb, which kept only in-frame beta chains. Every entry covers one CDR3 protein and lists the most common genes and DNA from its rows. The authors' filters were not applied to this entry. The sample table records 550,000 to 750,000 distinct CDR3 sequences; around a fifth of these occur just once. The top ten constitute roughly 3.4% of the sample.

The CDR3 has 15 amino acids, counting the end cysteine and phenylalanine. The kept DNA is CDR3 alone, 45 bases in frame from the first base. CDR1 and CDR2, per the germline V gene, are SGHTA and FQGNSA. A note on this clonotype: It lacks a known antigen. No base qualities exist here, and no much larger clone lies one base off it.

This receptor was taken from a man in his 70s in good health. The sample consisted of blood. The chain is assembled from TRBV7-2 and TRBJ2-5; a weak D assignment points to TRBD2 (5 bases agree). The J call may be in error: the DNA end matches TRBJ2-7 better. The CDR3 has the sequence CASSGRMGSSYEQYF. The DNA is as follows: TGTGCCAGCAGCGGACGTATGGGGAGCTCCTACGAGCAGTACTTC.